This T cell receptor beta chain was identified in a study of cytomegalovirus exposure and HLA in healthy donors. Study conclusions and caveats: Most sequenced TCRs were rare (though some public TCRs occurred in many donors). It was 150 to 200 TCR beta chains that were listed as cytomegalovirus-associated. It was reported that the classifier diagnosed cytomegalovirus status with high specificity and sensitivity in both the original and validation cohorts.

The germline gives CDR1 SGHAT, CDR2 FQNNGV. The V gene end was trimmed by 5 bases and the J gene end by 0 bases; junction bases not matched to a gene: 7. CDR3 size: 16 residues. With respect to this clone: Its antigen is still unknown.

The protocol was immunoSEQ multiplex PCR, while the TCRdb copy is restricted to in-frame clones and leaves out a portion. The profile covers over 150,000 clones, with 86% appearing a single time and about 5.8% taken by the ten largest. The source is a woman aged 25 to 39 in good health and CMV-seronegative. The sequenced sample was PBMCs. The chain combines TRBV11-2 with TRBJ2-1; 7 bases are shared with TRBD1. CDR3: CASSPWQGDSYNEQFF. The CDR3 nucleotides are TGTGCCAGCAGCCCTTGGCAGGGGGACTCCTACAATGAGCAGTTCTTC. Based on the CDR3 plus reference TRBV11-2 and TRBJ2-1, the full variable domain is EAGVAQSPRYKIIEKRQSVAFWCNPISGHATLYWYQQILGQGPKLLIQFQNNGVVDDSQLPKDRFSAERLKGVDSTLKIQPAKLEDSAVYLCASSPWQGDSYNEQFFGPGTRLTVL.